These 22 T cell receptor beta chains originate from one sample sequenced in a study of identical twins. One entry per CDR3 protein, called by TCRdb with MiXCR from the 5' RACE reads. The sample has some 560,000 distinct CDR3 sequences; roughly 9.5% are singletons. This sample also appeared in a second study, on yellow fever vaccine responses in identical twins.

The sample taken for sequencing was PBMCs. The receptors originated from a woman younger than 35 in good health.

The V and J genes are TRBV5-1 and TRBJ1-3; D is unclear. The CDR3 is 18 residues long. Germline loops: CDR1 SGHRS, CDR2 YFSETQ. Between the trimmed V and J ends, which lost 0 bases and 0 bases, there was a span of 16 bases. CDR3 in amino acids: CASSLELGTGYSGNTIYF. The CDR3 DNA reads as TGCGCCAGCAGCTTGGAGCTGGGCACTGGTTACTCTGGAAACACCATATATTTT.

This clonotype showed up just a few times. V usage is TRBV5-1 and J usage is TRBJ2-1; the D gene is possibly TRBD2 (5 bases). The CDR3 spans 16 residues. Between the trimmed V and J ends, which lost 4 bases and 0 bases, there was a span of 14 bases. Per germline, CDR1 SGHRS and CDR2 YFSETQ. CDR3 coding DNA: TGCGCCAGCAGCCGAGGCCGGGATTTCTCCTACAATGAGCAGTTCTTC. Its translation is CASSRGRDFSYNEQFF.

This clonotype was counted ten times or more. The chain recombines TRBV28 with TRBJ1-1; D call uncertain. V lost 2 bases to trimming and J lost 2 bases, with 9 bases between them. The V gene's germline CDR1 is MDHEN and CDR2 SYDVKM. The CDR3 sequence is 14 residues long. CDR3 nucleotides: TGTGCCAGCAGTTTAGGCAGGTTTAACACTGAAGCTTTCTTT. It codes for CASSLGRFNTEAFF.

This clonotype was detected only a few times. DNA for the CDR3: TGCAGTGCCCCAGGTTCCACCGGGGAGCTGTTTTTT. Residues: CSAPGSTGELFF. The chain joins TRBV20-1 to TRBJ2-2; no reliable D call. The V and J ends lost 6 bases and 4 bases respectively, with 9 bases between them. Germline values: CDR1 DFQATT, CDR2 SNEGSKA (reference sequence). This CDR3 has 12 amino acids.

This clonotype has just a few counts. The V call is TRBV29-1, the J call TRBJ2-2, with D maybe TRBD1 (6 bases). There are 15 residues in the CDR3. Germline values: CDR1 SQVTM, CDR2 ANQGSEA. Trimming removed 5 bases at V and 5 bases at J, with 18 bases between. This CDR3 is CSVLWLGAETGELFF. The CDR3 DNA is TGCAGCGTTTTATGGCTGGGGGCTGAAACCGGGGAGCTGTTTTTT.

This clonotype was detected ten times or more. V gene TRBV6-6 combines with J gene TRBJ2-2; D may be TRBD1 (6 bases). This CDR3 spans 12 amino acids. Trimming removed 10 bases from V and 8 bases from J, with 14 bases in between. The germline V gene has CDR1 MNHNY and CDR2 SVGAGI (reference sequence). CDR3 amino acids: CATVPGAGELFF. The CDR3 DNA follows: TGTGCCACCGTGCCAGGGGCGGGGGAGCTGTTTTTT.

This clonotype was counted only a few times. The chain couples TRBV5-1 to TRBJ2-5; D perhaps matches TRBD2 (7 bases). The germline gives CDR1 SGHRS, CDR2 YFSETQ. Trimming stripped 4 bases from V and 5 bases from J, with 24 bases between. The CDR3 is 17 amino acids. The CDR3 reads CASSAERGGSQGETQYF. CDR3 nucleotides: TGCGCCAGCAGCGCCGAAAGGGGCGGGAGCCAGGGGGAGACCCAGTACTTC. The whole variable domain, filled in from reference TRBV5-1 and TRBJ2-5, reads KAGVTQTPRYLIKTRGQQVTLSCSPISGHRSVSWYQQTPGQGLQFLFEYFSETQRNKGNFPGRFSGRQFSNSRSEMNVSTLELGDSALYLCASSAERGGSQGETQYFGPGTRLLVL.

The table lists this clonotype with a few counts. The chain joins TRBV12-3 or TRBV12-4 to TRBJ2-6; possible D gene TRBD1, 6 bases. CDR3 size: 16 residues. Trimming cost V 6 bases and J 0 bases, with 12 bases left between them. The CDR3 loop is CASRRGTTSGANVLTF. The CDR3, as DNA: TGTGCCAGCAGGAGGGGGACAACCTCTGGGGCCAACGTCCTGACTTTC.

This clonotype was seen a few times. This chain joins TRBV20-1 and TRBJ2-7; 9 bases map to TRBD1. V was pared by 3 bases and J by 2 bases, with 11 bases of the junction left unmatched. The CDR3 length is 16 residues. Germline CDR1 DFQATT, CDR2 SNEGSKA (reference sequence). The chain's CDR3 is CSASWTGAAGTYEQYF. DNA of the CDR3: TGCAGTGCTAGTTGGACAGGGGCCGCAGGAACCTACGAGCAGTACTTC.

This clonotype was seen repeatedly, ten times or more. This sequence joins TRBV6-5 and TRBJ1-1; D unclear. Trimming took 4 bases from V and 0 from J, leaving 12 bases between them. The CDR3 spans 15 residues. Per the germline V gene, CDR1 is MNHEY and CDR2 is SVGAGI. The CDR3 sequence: CASSFTEILNTEAFF. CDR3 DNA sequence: TGTGCCAGCAGTTTCACAGAGATCCTGAACACTGAAGCTTTCTTT.

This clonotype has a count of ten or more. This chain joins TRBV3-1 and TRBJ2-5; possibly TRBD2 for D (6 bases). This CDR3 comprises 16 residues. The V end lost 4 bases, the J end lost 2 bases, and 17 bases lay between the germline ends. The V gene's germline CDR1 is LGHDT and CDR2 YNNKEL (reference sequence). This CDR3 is CASSRALATIQETQYF. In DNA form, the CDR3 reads TGTGCCAGCAGCCGGGCCCTAGCGACCATACAAGAGACCCAGTACTTC.

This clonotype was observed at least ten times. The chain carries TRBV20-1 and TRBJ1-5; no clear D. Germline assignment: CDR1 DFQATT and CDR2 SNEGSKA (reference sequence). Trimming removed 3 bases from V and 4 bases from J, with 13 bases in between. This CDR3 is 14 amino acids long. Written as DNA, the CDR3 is TGCAGTGCTAGGAATCAGGAGATGAATCAGCCCCAGCATTTT. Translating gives CSARNQEMNQPQHF.

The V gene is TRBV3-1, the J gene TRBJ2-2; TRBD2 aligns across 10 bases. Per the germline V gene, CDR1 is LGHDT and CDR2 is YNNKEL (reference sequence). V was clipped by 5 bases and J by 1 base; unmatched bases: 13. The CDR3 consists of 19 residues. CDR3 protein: CASSNIVRTSGENTGELFF. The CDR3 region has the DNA TGTGCCAGCAGCAACATAGTTCGGACTAGCGGAGAGAACACCGGGGAGCTGTTTTTT.

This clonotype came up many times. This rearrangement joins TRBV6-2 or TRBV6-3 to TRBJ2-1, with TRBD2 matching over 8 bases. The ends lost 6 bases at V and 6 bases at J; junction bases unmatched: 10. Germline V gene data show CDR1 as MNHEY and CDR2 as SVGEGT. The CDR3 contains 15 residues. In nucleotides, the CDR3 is TGTGCCAGCAGCACCGGGACTAGTTTTTCCAATGAGCAGTTCTTC. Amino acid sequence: CASSTGTSFSNEQFF.

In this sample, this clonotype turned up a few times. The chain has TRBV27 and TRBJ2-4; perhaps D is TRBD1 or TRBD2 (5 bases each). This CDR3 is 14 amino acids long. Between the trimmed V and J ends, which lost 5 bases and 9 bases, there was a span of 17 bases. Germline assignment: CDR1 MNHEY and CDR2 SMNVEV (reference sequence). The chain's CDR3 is CASSDLLGERIQYF. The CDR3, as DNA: TGTGCCAGCAGTGACCTCTTAGGGGAGCGCATTCAGTACTTC.

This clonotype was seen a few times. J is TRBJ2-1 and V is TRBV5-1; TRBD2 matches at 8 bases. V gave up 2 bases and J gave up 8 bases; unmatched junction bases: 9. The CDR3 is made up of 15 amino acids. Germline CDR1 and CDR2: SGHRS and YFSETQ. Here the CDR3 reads CASSFRSGGLDEQFF. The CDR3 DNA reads TGCGCCAGCAGCTTCAGGTCGGGGGGGCTTGATGAGCAGTTCTTC.

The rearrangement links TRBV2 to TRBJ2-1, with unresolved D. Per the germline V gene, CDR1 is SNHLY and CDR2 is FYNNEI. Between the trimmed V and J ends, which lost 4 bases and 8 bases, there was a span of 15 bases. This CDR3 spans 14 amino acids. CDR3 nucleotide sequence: TGTGCCAGCAGTGTTCCCATGGGGTACCATGAGCAGTTCTTC. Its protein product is CASSVPMGYHEQFF.

DNA of the CDR3: TGTGCCAGCAGTTCATTACGTGCGGGGGGCCTCCAAGAGACCCAGTACTTC. Its protein product is CASSSLRAGGLQETQYF. The chain couples TRBV6-5 to TRBJ2-5; TRBD2 matches at 8 bases. The CDR3 has 17 residues. Germline CDR1 and CDR2: MNHEY and SVGAGI. J gave up 1 base and V 4 bases, and 11 bases lay outside the gene matches.

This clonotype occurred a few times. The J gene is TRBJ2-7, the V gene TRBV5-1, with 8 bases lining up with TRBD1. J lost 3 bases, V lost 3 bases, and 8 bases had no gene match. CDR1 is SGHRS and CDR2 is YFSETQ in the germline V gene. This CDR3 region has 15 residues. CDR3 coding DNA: TGCGCCAGCAGCTCGTTGGGACAGGTTCGCTACGAGCAGTACTTC. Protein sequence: CASSSLGQVRYEQYF. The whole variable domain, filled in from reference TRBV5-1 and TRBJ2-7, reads KAGVTQTPRYLIKTRGQQVTLSCSPISGHRSVSWYQQTPGQGLQFLFEYFSETQRNKGNFPGRFSGRQFSNSRSEMNVSTLELGDSALYLCASSSLGQVRYEQYFGPGTRLTVT.

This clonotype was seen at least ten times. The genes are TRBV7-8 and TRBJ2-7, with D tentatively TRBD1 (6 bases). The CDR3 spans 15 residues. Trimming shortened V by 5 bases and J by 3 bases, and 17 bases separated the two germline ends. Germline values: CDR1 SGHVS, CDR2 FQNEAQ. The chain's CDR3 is CASSERQGPYYEQYF. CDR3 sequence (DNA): TGTGCCAGCAGCGAAAGGCAGGGGCCGTACTACGAGCAGTACTTC.

CDR3 amino acids: CASSKAGADTGELFF. CDR3 nucleotides: TGCGCCAGCAGCAAAGCGGGAGCGGACACCGGGGAGCTGTTTTTT. The chain is built from TRBV4-3 and TRBJ2-2; 8 bases are a match to TRBD2. The CDR3 covers 15 residues. Germline trimming cut 5 bases from V and 3 bases from J; bases unmatched to any gene: 5. Germline CDR1 is LGHNA and CDR2 is YSLEER.

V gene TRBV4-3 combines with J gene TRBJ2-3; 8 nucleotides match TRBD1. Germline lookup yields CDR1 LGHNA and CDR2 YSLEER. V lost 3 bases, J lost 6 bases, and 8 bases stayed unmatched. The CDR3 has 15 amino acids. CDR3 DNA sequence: TGCGCCAGCAGCCATGGGGACAGGATGGCCGATACGCAGTATTTT. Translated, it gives CASSHGDRMADTQYF.